This T cell receptor (beta chain) stems from a study of long-term antiretroviral therapy in people with HIV. The run of the v3.0 immunoSEQ assay was at survey level. The data were produced by immunoSEQ multiplex PCR, yet TCRdb's version contains in-frame clones alone and is incomplete. The sample yields tens of thousands of clones, roughly four fifths seen once. Trimming took off 0 bases at V and 0 bases at J, with 13 bases between the two ends. Per the germline V gene, CDR1 is SGHRS and CDR2 is YFSETQ. This CDR3 spans 16 amino acids. The sample was unsorted PBMCs, taken 0.3 years after starting antiretroviral therapy. This rearrangement joins TRBV5-1 to TRBJ2-7, with D possibly being TRBD2 (5 bases). The source is a man aged 18 to 35 with HIV. The CDR3: CASSLDLTTSSYEQYF. The CDR3 nucleotides read TGCGCCAGCAGCTTGGATTTGACTACTTCCTCCTACGAGCAGTACTTC.